This TCR beta chain was profiled in a study of cytomegalovirus exposure and HLA in healthy donors. General study results and limits: About 90% or about 30% of the time was how often most TCR beta V segments were productive, according to an earlier analysis.

CDR3 size: 14 residues. Germline V gene sequence: CDR1 SGHRS, CDR2 YFSETQ. V shed 5 bases and J shed 1 base, with 12 bases lying between them. About this clone: The antigen remains unidentified.

Researchers ran the PCR with 60 Vbeta and 13 Jbeta primers. Clones were sequenced by immunoSEQ multiplex PCR, and TCRdb holds only the in-frame ones, with some missing. The sample contains more than 100,000 clones, around 69% of which appear only once. The chain recombines TRBV5-1 with TRBJ1-1; the D gene is possibly TRBD1 (6 bases). This TCR was recovered from a woman aged 35 to 49 in good health and CMV-seropositive. Sequenced: PBMCs. In DNA, the CDR3 is TGCGCCAGCAGACCAGGGGCGGCGAACACTGAAGCTTTCTTT. This encodes CASRPGAANTEAFF.